This T cell receptor (beta chain) was captured in a study of Ad26.COV2.S vaccination and SARS-CoV-2 variants. The V end was cut by 1 base, the J end by 3 bases, with 7 bases between. Germline-derived CDR1 and CDR2 are SGHAT and FQNNGV. The CDR3 is 14 residues long. Repertoires were generated with immunoSEQ multiplex PCR, while TCRdb's copy carries only in-frame clones and drops some. The sample shows hundreds of thousands of clones, 75% to 90% of them seen only once. Treatment indicated: some 19 received Ad26.COV2.S at low or high dose, single or two shots; 5 received placebo; per-sample allocation not given. The samples were gathered on day 63 after the first injection of vaccine or placebo.

The sample was peripheral blood, taken in a trial of Ad26.COV2.S vaccine versus placebo. The sequence was obtained from a person aged 18 to 65 who received the Ad26.COV2.S COVID-19 vaccine or a placebo. V is TRBV11-2 and J is TRBJ1-3; D remains unclear. CDR3: CASSLARVGNTIYF. CDR3 bases: TGTGCCAGCAGCTTAGCTCGAGTTGGAAACACCATATATTTT.